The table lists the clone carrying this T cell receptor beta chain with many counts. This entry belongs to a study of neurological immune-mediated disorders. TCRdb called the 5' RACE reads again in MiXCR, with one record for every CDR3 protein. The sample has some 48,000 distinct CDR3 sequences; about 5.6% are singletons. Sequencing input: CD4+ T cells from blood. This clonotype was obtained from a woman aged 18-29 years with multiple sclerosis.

CDR3 DNA: TGTGCCAGCAGTCGAAAGACGCAGGGGGCCGGCGGCTACACCTTC. It specifies CASSRKTQGAGGYTF. The chain combines TRBV28 with TRBJ1-2; TRBD1 matches 8 bases. This CDR3 spans 15 amino acids. Germline V gene data show CDR1 as MDHEN and CDR2 as SYDVKM. Trimming removed 5 bases from V and 8 bases from J; junction bases left unmatched: 13.